One sample yielded the 16 T cell receptor beta chains listed below, sequenced in a study of CD8 T cells in ankylosing spondylitis. A single record per CDR3 protein comes from TCRdb applying MiXCR to the 5' RACE reads. The table has 200,000 to 250,000 distinct CDR3 sequences, roughly 32% seen once. The sample was blood, either unsorted or a sorted T cell fraction (not recorded which). The receptors derive from a male donor with ankylosing spondylitis or in good health (not recorded which).

The DNA of the CDR3 is TGCAGTGCTAGAGAGGATAGGACTGAGAATACAGATACGCAGTATTTT. It yields the protein CSAREDRTENTDTQYF. The J gene is TRBJ2-3, the V gene TRBV20-1, with D tentatively TRBD2 (5 bases). There are 16 residues in the CDR3. The V gene's germline CDR1 is DFQATT and CDR2 SNEGSKA (reference sequence). Trimming cost V 0 bases and J 3 bases, with 16 bases left between them.

The chain carries TRBV27 and TRBJ2-3; D is uncertain. The V end lost 3 bases, the J end lost 6 bases, and 10 bases lay between the germline ends. The CDR3 runs 13 residues. Germline V gives CDR1 MNHEY, CDR2 SMNVEV (reference sequence). This chain's CDR3 is CASSFERADTQYF. The DNA of the CDR3 is TGTGCCAGCAGTTTTGAGCGTGCGGATACGCAGTATTTT.

Only a few counts were recorded for this clonotype. This chain uses TRBV6-5 with TRBJ2-1; 11 nucleotides align to TRBD1. The CDR3 runs to 16 residues. The ends lost 0 bases at V and 5 bases at J; junction bases unmatched: 3. Germline lookup yields CDR1 MNHEY and CDR2 SVGAGI. The DNA for the CDR3 is TGTGCCAGCAGTTACTCCGGGACAGGGGGGGACAATGAGCAGTTCTTC. Translating it yields CASSYSGTGGDNEQFF.

In this sample, this clonotype turned up a few times. The chain joins TRBV9 to TRBJ1-2, with D possibly being TRBD1 (5 bases). This CDR3 spans 11 amino acids. Germline CDR1 is SGDLS and CDR2 is YYNGEE. V was trimmed by 3 bases and J by 10 bases, leaving 10 bases between them. The CDR3 DNA sequence: TGTGCCAGCAGCGCGCCCGGGGCCTACACCTTC. Translated: CASSAPGAYTF.

The chain links TRBV29-1 to TRBJ2-1, with D uncertain. The CDR3 has 13 residues. Germline-derived CDR1 and CDR2 are SQVTM and ANQGSEA. V dropped 5 bases and J dropped 1 base, with 9 bases sitting between them. In DNA, the CDR3 is TGCAGCGTTCCGACAATATCCTACAATGAGCAGTTCTTC. It encodes CSVPTISYNEQFF.

The chain has TRBV27 and TRBJ1-5; D gene unclear. V lost 0 bases and J lost 6, with 9 bases in between. The germline V gene has CDR1 MNHEY and CDR2 SMNVEV (reference sequence). This CDR3 has 14 amino acids. CDR3 nucleotide sequence: TGTGCCAGCAGTTTATCCGGGATACTTCAGCCCCAGCATTTT. Encoded protein: CASSLSGILQPQHF.

This clonotype was counted between two and nine times. The V gene is TRBV20-1, the J gene TRBJ1-6; D possibly corresponds to TRBD1 (5 bases). Trimming removed 1 base from V and 10 bases from J, with 14 bases in between. The CDR3 length is 14 residues. Germline loops: CDR1 DFQATT, CDR2 SNEGSKA (reference sequence). CDR3 DNA sequence: TGCAGTGCTAGAGGGGGACTGTGGGGCTCACCCCTCCACTTT. Protein: CSARGGLWGSPLHF.

This clonotype was found a few times. V is TRBV5-1 and J is TRBJ2-7, with D possibly being TRBD2 (7 bases). The CDR3 extends over 16 amino acids. Germline assignment: CDR1 SGHRS and CDR2 YFSETQ. V was shortened by 0 bases and J by 6 bases, with 19 bases between the two germline ends. DNA of the CDR3: TGCGCCAGCAGCTTGGGAAGTGGCGGGGGCCGCTTCGAGCAGTACTTC. This codes for CASSLGSGGGRFEQYF.

This chain links TRBV29-1 with TRBJ2-1; weak D call: TRBD2 (5 bases). The CDR3 totals 14 residues. Deletions cut 3 bases from V and 9 bases from J, with 18 bases between. Germline V lookup: CDR1 SQVTM, CDR2 ANQGSEA. The CDR3 region is CSVELPTGAAEQFF. DNA for the CDR3: TGCAGCGTTGAGTTGCCAACCGGAGCGGCTGAGCAGTTCTTC.

The V gene is TRBV20-1, the J gene TRBJ1-1, with 7 bases fitting TRBD1. Germline loops: CDR1 DFQATT, CDR2 SNEGSKA (reference sequence). The trim removed 0 bases at V and 0 bases at J, leaving 4 bases unmatched. The CDR3 runs to 15 residues. The CDR3 sequence is CSARDSQGLNTEAFF. CDR3 in DNA: TGCAGTGCTAGAGACTCACAGGGGCTGAACACTGAAGCTTTCTTT.

A few counts support this clonotype. The chain combines TRBV5-5 with TRBJ1-1, with TRBD1 as a possible D gene (5 bases). The CDR3 is 15 residues long. V lost 1 base and J lost 5, with 15 bases in between. Germline V lookup: CDR1 SGHKS, CDR2 YYEKEE (reference sequence). CDR3 in DNA: TGTGCCAGCAGCTTGAGTGGGGGGTTAGTAACTGAAGCTTTCTTT. This encodes CASSLSGGLVTEAFF.

V gene TRBV10-3 combines with J gene TRBJ2-1, with D maybe TRBD2 (5 bases). The germline CDR1 and CDR2 sequences are ENHRY and SYGVKD. Trimming left V 10 bases short and J 9 bases short, with 16 bases between. The CDR3 spans 12 residues. The CDR3 here is CATTTGGLEQFF. CDR3 DNA: TGTGCCACCACAACCGGCGGGCTTGAGCAGTTCTTC.

This clonotype was counted only a few times. This rearrangement joins TRBV6-1 to TRBJ1-5; D ambiguous. The CDR3 loop spans 14 amino acids. V was trimmed by 5 bases and J by 4 bases, leaving 12 bases between them. Germline values: CDR1 MNHNS, CDR2 SASEGT. For the CDR3, the DNA is TGTGCCAGCAGTACAGTGTCACCTAATCAGCCCCAGCATTTT. Its translation: CASSTVSPNQPQHF.

This clonotype was seen only a few times. The chain couples TRBV5-1 to TRBJ2-2; D gene uncertain. The length of the CDR3 is 12 residues. The V gene's germline CDR1 is SGHRS and CDR2 YFSETQ. The ends were cut back, 0 bases at V and 7 bases at J, with 4 bases in the middle. CDR3 nucleotides: TGCGCCAGCAGCTTGGGGATCGGGGAGCTGTTTTTT. Translated, it gives CASSLGIGELFF.

The chain recombines TRBV29-1 with TRBJ2-3; D may be TRBD1 (5 bases). Trimming shortened V by 5 bases and J by 4 bases, and 13 bases separated the two germline ends. Looked up from germline, CDR1 is SQVTM and CDR2 is ANQGSEA. CDR3 size: 13 residues. DNA of the CDR3: TGCAGCGTTCGCTGGGGCTTTCCAGATACGCAGTATTTT. It encodes CSVRWGFPDTQYF.

The chain has TRBV27 and TRBJ1-5; the D gene is possibly TRBD1 (5 bases). Looked up from germline, CDR1 is MNHEY and CDR2 is SMNVEV (reference sequence). CDR3 length equals 12 residues. V lost 4 bases to trimming and J lost 8 bases, with 9 bases between them. Here the CDR3 DNA reads TGTGCCAGCAGTTCCTTGGGGGAGCCCCAGCATTTT. It encodes CASSSLGEPQHF.